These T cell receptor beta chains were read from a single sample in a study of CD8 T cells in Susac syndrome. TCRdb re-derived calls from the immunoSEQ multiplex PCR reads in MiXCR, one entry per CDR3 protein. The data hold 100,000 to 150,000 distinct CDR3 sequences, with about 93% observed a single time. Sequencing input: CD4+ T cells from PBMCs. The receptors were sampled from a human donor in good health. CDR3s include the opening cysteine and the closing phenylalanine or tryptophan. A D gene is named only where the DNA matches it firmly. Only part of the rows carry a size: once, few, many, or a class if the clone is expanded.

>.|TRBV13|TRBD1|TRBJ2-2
CASSPQGALTGELFF
TGTGCCAGCAGCCCCCAGGGGGCGCTCACCGGGGAGCTGTTTTTT
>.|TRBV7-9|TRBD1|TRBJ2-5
CASSLDGPGTGKETQYF
TGTGCCAGCAGCTTAGATGGGCCCGGGACAGGGAAAGAGACCCAGTACTTC
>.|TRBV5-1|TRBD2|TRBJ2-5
CASSPLGLDQETQYF
TGCGCCAGCAGTCCCCTCGGACTAGATCAAGAGACCCAGTACTTC
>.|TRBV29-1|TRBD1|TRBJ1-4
CSVAGQGMFEKLFF
TGCAGCGTCGCCGGACAGGGAATGTTCGAAAAACTGTTTTTT
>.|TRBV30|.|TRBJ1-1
CAWRTTQGNTEAFF
TGTGCCTGGAGAACAACACAGGGGAACACTGAAGCTTTCTTT
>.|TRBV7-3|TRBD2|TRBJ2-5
CASSLSSSGETQYF
TGTGCCAGCAGCTTATCATCTAGCGGGGAGACCCAGTACTTC
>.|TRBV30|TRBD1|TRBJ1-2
CAWSGDRVGDYGYTF
TGTGCCTGGAGTGGGGACAGGGTTGGGGACTATGGCTACACCTTC
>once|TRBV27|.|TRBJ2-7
CASSPRGSYSYEQYF
TGTGCCAGCAGCCCCCGGGGTTCTTACTCCTACGAGCAGTACTTC
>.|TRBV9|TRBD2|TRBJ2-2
CASSEGLAGGVGELFF
TGTGCCAGCAGCGAGGGACTAGCGGGAGGGGTCGGGGAGCTGTTTTTT
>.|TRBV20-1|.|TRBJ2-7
CSAVGGSYEQYF
TGCAGTGCTGTAGGGGGCTCCTACGAGCAGTACTTC